This passage covers 20 T cell receptor beta chains from one sample sequenced in a study of blood T cell repertoires in COVID-19. Sequenced by immunoSEQ multiplex PCR; TCRdb stores in-frame clones only, minus some. Here the sample spans tens of thousands of clones, more than 85% being singletons. Material for sequencing was peripheral blood. The receptor source for this set is a human donor with active COVID-19. The donor label of this sample is uncertain.

The chain couples TRBV27 to TRBJ2-3, with 7 bases that match TRBD1. Germline V gene data show CDR1 as MNHEY and CDR2 as SMNVEV (reference sequence). With 2 bases clipped from V and 0 bases from J, the junction kept 17 bases outside the gene matches. The CDR3 has 20 amino acids. The CDR3 DNA sequence: TGTGCCAGCAGTTTAAAATCCGTTTCCGCCGGGACAGATAGCACAGATACGCAGTATTTT. This codes for CASSLKSVSAGTDSTDTQYF.

The rearrangement uses TRBV2 and TRBJ2-3; 13 nucleotides align to TRBD2. Germline V lookup: CDR1 SNHLY, CDR2 FYNNEI. The CDR3 length is 14 residues. The trim removed 8 bases at V and 5 bases at J, leaving 4 bases unmatched. CDR3 residues: CASRLAGGRDTQYF. The CDR3 nucleotides read TGTGCCAGCCGACTAGCGGGAGGAAGAGATACGCAGTATTTT.

This clone has just one count. The V call is TRBV6-4, the J call TRBJ2-7; no reliable D call. This CDR3 spans 13 amino acids. Germline CDR1 MRHNA, CDR2 SNTAGT. The ends were cut back, 3 bases at V and 7 bases at J, with 13 bases in the middle. The CDR3, as DNA: TGTGCCAGCAGTGAGCATACCCTCGGGGAGCAGTACTTC. Protein sequence: CASSEHTLGEQYF.

The chain recombines TRBV19 with TRBJ1-2, with 7 bases matching TRBD1. The V gene end was trimmed by 4 bases and the J gene end by 0 bases; junction bases not matched to a gene: 8. Germline-derived CDR1 and CDR2 are LNHDA and SQIVND (reference sequence). This CDR3 is built from 16 residues. As DNA, the CDR3 is TGTGCCAGTAGTACAACCCGGCAGGGGGCTAACTATGGCTACACCTTC. It is translated as CASSTTRQGANYGYTF.

The rearrangement joins TRBV19 to TRBJ2-2; 7 bases are a match to TRBD1. V shed 5 bases, J shed 5 bases, and the junction held 8 bases outside the gene matches. The CDR3 spans 15 residues. CDR1 is LNHDA, CDR2 SQIVND, per germline (reference sequence). The CDR3 region has the DNA TGTGCCAGTAGTTCCTCCCAGGGGGATACCGGGGAGCTGTTTTTT. Protein product: CASSSSQGDTGELFF.

The chain links TRBV29-1 to TRBJ2-7; 7 nucleotides align to TRBD1. Germline V gene data show CDR1 as SQVTM and CDR2 as ANQGSEA. With 4 bases clipped from V and 2 bases from J, the junction kept 2 bases outside the gene matches. This CDR3 is built from 12 residues. The CDR3 reads CSVADRTYEQYF. Written as DNA, the CDR3 is TGCAGCGTTGCGGACAGGACCTACGAGCAGTACTTC.

This clone was picked up one time. V gene TRBV15 combines with J gene TRBJ1-1, with TRBD1 identical over 7 bases. V trimming: 0 bases; J trimming: 4 bases; junction bases outside the gene matches: 5. The V gene's germline CDR1 is LNHNV and CDR2 YYDKDF (reference sequence). The CDR3 totals 15 residues. CDR3 region: CATSRDDRVGTEAFF. The CDR3 coding sequence is TGTGCCACCAGCAGAGATGACAGGGTGGGCACTGAAGCTTTCTTT.

The CDR3 here is CASREGLGSDTGELFF. CDR3 DNA sequence: TGTGCCAGTAGGGAGGGTCTCGGTTCGGACACCGGGGAGCTGTTTTTT. This chain connects TRBV19 to TRBJ2-2; tentative D call: TRBD2 (6 bases). The germline gives CDR1 LNHDA, CDR2 SQIVND (reference sequence). This CDR3 region has 16 residues. Trimming removed 6 bases at V and 3 bases at J, with 17 bases between. Drawing the rest from reference TRBV19 and TRBJ2-2, the complete variable domain is DGGITQSPKYLFRKEGQNVTLSCEQNLNHDAMYWYRQDPGQGLRLIYYSQIVNDFQKGDIAEGYSVSREKKESFPLTVTSAQKNPTAFYLCASREGLGSDTGELFFGEGSRLTVL.

The chain couples TRBV20-1 to TRBJ1-6, with a possible D match to TRBD1 (6 bases). Germline V gives CDR1 DFQATT, CDR2 SNEGSKA (reference sequence). CDR3 length: 15 residues. Trimming left V 3 bases short and J 5 bases short, with 14 bases between. CDR3 residues: CSASAGDRHNSPLHF. CDR3 DNA: TGCAGTGCTAGTGCAGGGGACCGGCATAATTCACCCCTCCACTTT.

The rearrangement joins TRBV18 to TRBJ2-7; 9 bases are a match to TRBD1. The ends lost 6 bases at V and 0 bases at J; junction bases unmatched: 3. The CDR3 is made up of 14 amino acids. Germline loops: CDR1 KGHSH, CDR2 LQKENI. CDR3 sequence (DNA): TGTGCCAGCTCCACAGGGGGCGCCTCCTACGAGCAGTACTTC. This sequence encodes CASSTGGASYEQYF.

The genes are TRBV20-1 and TRBJ2-5; TRBD1 matches at 8 bases. The V segment lost 5 bases and the J segment 6 bases; nucleotides outside the gene matches: 2. Looked up from germline, CDR1 is DFQATT and CDR2 is SNEGSKA (reference sequence). There are 11 residues in the CDR3. CDR3 sequence: CSADRGKTQYF. The CDR3, as DNA: TGCAGTGCTGACAGGGGAAAGACCCAGTACTTC.

The V and J genes are TRBV19 and TRBJ2-6; no firm D call. Per the germline V gene, CDR1 is LNHDA and CDR2 is SQIVND (reference sequence). Deletions cut 5 bases from V and 2 bases from J, with 10 bases between. This CDR3 has 15 amino acids. Here the CDR3 DNA reads TGTGCCAGTAGTGCCACGGTCCCTGGGGCCAACGTCCTGACTTTC. Protein: CASSATVPGANVLTF. The full variable domain, in which reference TRBV19 and TRBJ2-6 provide the parts outside the CDR3, is DGGITQSPKYLFRKEGQNVTLSCEQNLNHDAMYWYRQDPGQGLRLIYYSQIVNDFQKGDIAEGYSVSREKKESFPLTVTSAQKNPTAFYLCASSATVPGANVLTFGAGSRLTVL.

CDR3 amino acids: CASSQDSWGQGDYGYTF. The CDR3 region has the DNA TGCGCCAGCAGCCAAGATTCTTGGGGACAGGGGGACTATGGCTACACCTTC. The gene calls are TRBV4-3 and TRBJ1-2; TRBD1 matches at 11 bases. V was clipped by 0 bases and J by 3 bases; unmatched bases: 6. This CDR3 has 17 amino acids. Germline CDR1 and CDR2: LGHNA and YSLEER.

The CDR3: CASTDDRIADTQYF. In nucleotides, the CDR3 is TGTGCCAGCACCGATGACAGGATCGCAGATACGCAGTATTTT. The chain links TRBV19 to TRBJ2-3; D may be TRBD1 (6 bases). The CDR3 length is 14 residues. Trimming removed 9 bases from V and 4 bases from J, with 17 bases in between. The germline gives CDR1 LNHDA, CDR2 SQIVND (reference sequence).

This clone showed up just once. The chain links TRBV28 to TRBJ1-1, with 7 positions matching TRBD1. The CDR3 runs to 14 residues. The V segment lost 0 bases and the J segment 7 bases; nucleotides outside the gene matches: 5. CDR1 MDHEN and CDR2 SYDVKM come from the germline V gene. CDR3 nucleotide sequence: TGTGCCAGCAGTTTATGGAGACAGGGACTTGAAGCTTTCTTT. Its protein product is CASSLWRQGLEAFF.

The chain carries TRBV29-1 and TRBJ2-1; 7 bases line up with TRBD1. This CDR3 is 14 amino acids long. Trimming took 7 bases from V and 5 from J; bases not matched to a gene: 11. Germline CDR1 is SQVTM and CDR2 is ANQGSEA. CDR3 residues: CSAQGGQYNNEQFF. The CDR3 region has the DNA TGCAGCGCCCAAGGGGGACAGTATAACAATGAGCAGTTCTTC.

This chain connects TRBV6-2 or TRBV6-3 to TRBJ1-1; no clear D. CDR1 MNHEY and CDR2 SVGEGT come from the germline V gene. CDR3 length: 15 residues. V was trimmed by 1 base and J by 0 bases, leaving 9 bases between them. CDR3 loop: CASSYWEELNTEAFF. CDR3 sequence (DNA): TGTGCCAGCAGTTACTGGGAGGAGTTGAACACTGAAGCTTTCTTT.

The chain couples TRBV5-1 to TRBJ2-2, with a tentative D call TRBD1 (5 bases). CDR3 length equals 15 residues. The V and J ends lost 5 bases and 1 base respectively, with 12 bases between them. Per germline, CDR1 SGHRS and CDR2 YFSETQ. The CDR3 sequence is CASSSREQNTGELFF. CDR3 in DNA: TGCGCCAGCAGTTCCAGGGAACAGAACACCGGGGAGCTGTTTTTT.

In its sample, this clone was seen once. This chain connects TRBV4-3 to TRBJ2-3, with 14 bases identical to TRBD2. The CDR3 is 15 amino acids. The ends lost 4 bases at V and 5 bases at J; junction bases unmatched: 2. Germline CDR1 and CDR2: LGHNA and YSLEER. The DNA for the CDR3 is TGCGCCAGCAGCCGGGGACTAGCGGGAGTAGATACGCAGTATTTT. Its protein product is CASSRGLAGVDTQYF.

The chain carries TRBV11-3 and TRBJ2-3; D gene unclear. This CDR3 is built from 14 residues. The V gene lost 5 bases and the J gene lost 4 bases, with 13 bases spanning the gap. Germline V gene lookup returns CDR1 SGHNT and CDR2 YENEEA. CDR3 nucleotides: TGTGCCAGCAGCCCACAAACCATGTCAGATACGCAGTATTTT. Its translation is CASSPQTMSDTQYF.